Listed below are T cell receptor beta chains from one sample, sequenced in a study of T cell responses to AZD1222 COVID-19 vaccine. TCRdb's copy holds only in-frame clones and misses some; the assay was immunoSEQ multiplex PCR. The sample shows over 50,000 clones, about four fifths of them seen only once. The sample consisted of peripheral blood, taken on day 0 of AZD1222 vaccination. These receptors were collected from an adult in good health. CDR3s include the opening cysteine and the closing phenylalanine or tryptophan. Fields, in order: J gene, clone size, D gene, CDR3 length, V gene, CDR3 DNA, CDR3 protein. A D gene is named only where the DNA matches it firmly. Clone size is stated in some rows and not others, as once, few, many or a class when expanded.

TRBJ2-1,NA,NA,13,TRBV30,TGTGCCTGGAGTGTAGGTGGATACAATGAGCAGTTCTTC,CAWSVGGYNEQFF
TRBJ2-5,NA,NA,16,TRBV7-2,TGTGCCAGCAGCTTAGGTCCAGGCGCGGGGCAAGAGACCCAGTACTTC,CASSLGPGAGQETQYF
TRBJ1-1,NA,TRBD1,14,TRBV7-2,TGTGCCAGCAGCTTAATCGGGACAGGACTTGAAGCTTTCTTT,CASSLIGTGLEAFF
TRBJ2-7,NA,TRBD2,17,TRBV15,TGTGCCACCAGCAGAGAACGGGGGGGCGATGAATACTACGAGCAGTACTTC,CATSRERGGDEYYEQYF
TRBJ2-2,NA,TRBD1,14,TRBV11-2,TGTGCCAGCAGGCCTACAGGGGGCGTGGGGGAGCTGTTTTTT,CASRPTGGVGELFF
TRBJ1-1,NA,NA,13,TRBV19,TGTGCCAGTAGTGTCCAGGGCTCCACTGAAGCTTTCTTT,CASSVQGSTEAFF
TRBJ2-2,NA,TRBD2,14,TRBV9,TGTGCCAGCAGCGCCACTAGCGGGGGCGGGGAGCTGTTTTTT,CASSATSGGGELFF
TRBJ1-4,NA,TRBD1,14,TRBV9,TGTGCCAGCAGCCAGGGACAGGGGCGCGAAAAACTGTTTTTT,CASSQGQGREKLFF
TRBJ1-2,NA,NA,14,TRBV13,TGTGCCAGCAGCCCCGGACCTTCCGACTATGGCTACACCTTC,CASSPGPSDYGYTF
TRBJ1-3,NA,NA,15,TRBV19,TGTGCCAGTAGTGAACCTGGTCGCTCAGGAAACACCATATATTTT,CASSEPGRSGNTIYF
TRBJ2-5,NA,TRBD1,15,TRBV15,TGTGCCACCAGCAAAAGGGACAGGGGGCTGGAGACCCAGTACTTC,CATSKRDRGLETQYF
TRBJ1-1,NA,NA,17,TRBV27,TGTGCCAGCAGTTTAAGTAGTCCCCGCGGGACCCTCACTGAAGCTTTCTTT,CASSLSSPRGTLTEAFF
TRBJ1-2,NA,TRBD1,18,TRBV27,TGTGCCAGCAGTCGCCTAGGACAGGGGGCGAGTGAGGGCTATGGCTACACCTTC,CASSRLGQGASEGYGYTF
TRBJ1-1,NA,NA,12,TRBV2,TGTGCCAGCAGTGACATAGGTCCTGAAGCTTTCTTT,CASSDIGPEAFF
TRBJ1-2,once,TRBD1,16,TRBV9,TGTGCCAGCAGCCCCTCCGGGACAGGGGGTCCCTATGGCTACACCTTC,CASSPSGTGGPYGYTF
TRBJ1-3,NA,TRBD1,14,TRBV10-3,TGTGCCATCACGGGACAGATCTCTGGAAACACCATATATTTT,CAITGQISGNTIYF
TRBJ2-2,NA,NA,14,TRBV6-5,TGTGCCAGCACTTCGGACTACAACACCGGGGAGCTGTTTTTT,CASTSDYNTGELFF
TRBJ2-6,NA,TRBD2,17,TRBV10-3,TGTGCCATCAGTGAGTCGACTAGCGGGGGTGGGGCCAACGTCCTGACTTTC,CAISESTSGGGANVLTF
TRBJ2-1,NA,NA,17,TRBV2,TGTGCCAGCAAGGGGGTCACAGGGGAGGGATCTTACAATGAGCAGTTCTTC,CASKGVTGEGSYNEQFF
TRBJ1-3,NA,TRBD1,16,TRBV7-9,TGTGCCAGCAGCCCTGGACAGGGGAGCTCTGGAAACACCATATATTTT,CASSPGQGSSGNTIYF
TRBJ2-7,NA,NA,15,TRBV6-5,TGTGCCAGCAGTTACGTAAGTCAGGGTGAGGACGAGCAGTACTTC,CASSYVSQGEDEQYF
TRBJ1-4,NA,TRBD1,13,TRBV2,TGTGCCAGCAGTTGGGACAGTGATGAAAAACTGTTTTTT,CASSWDSDEKLFF